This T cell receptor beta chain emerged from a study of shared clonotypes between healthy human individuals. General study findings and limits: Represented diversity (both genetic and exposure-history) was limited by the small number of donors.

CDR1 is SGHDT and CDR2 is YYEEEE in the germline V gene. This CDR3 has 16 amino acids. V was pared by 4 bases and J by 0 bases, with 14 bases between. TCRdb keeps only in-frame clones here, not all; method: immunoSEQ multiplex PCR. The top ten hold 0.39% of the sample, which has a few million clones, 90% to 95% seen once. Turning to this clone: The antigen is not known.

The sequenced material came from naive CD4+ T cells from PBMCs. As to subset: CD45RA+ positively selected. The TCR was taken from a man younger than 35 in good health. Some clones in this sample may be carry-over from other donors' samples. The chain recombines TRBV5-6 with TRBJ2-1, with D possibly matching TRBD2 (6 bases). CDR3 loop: CASSPGLTSSYNEQFF. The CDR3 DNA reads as TGTGCCAGCAGCCCGGGACTTACGAGCTCCTACAATGAGCAGTTCTTC.